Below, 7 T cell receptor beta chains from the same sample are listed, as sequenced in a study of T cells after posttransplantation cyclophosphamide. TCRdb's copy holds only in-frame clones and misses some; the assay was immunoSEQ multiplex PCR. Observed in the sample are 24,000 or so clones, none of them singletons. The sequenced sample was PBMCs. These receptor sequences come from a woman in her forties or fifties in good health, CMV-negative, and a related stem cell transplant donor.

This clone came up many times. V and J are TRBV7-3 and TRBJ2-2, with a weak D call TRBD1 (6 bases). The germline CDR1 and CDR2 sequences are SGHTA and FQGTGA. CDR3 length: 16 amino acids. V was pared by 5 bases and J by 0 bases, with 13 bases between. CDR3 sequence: CASSLQGLTNTGELFF. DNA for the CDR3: TGTGCCAGCAGCCTTCAGGGGCTTACGAACACCGGGGAGCTGTTTTTT.

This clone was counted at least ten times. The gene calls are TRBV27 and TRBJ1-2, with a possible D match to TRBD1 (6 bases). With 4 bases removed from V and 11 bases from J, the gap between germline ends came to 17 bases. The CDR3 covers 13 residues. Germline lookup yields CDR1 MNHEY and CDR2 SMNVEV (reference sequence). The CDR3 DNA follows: TGTGCCAGCAGTTCTACCATCGGACAGTCTTACACCTTC. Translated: CASSSTIGQSYTF.

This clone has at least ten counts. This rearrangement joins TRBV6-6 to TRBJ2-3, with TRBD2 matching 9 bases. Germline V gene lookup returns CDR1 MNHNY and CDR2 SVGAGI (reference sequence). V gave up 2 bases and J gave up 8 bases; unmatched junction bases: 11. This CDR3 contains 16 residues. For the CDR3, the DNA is TGTGCCAGCAGTTACAATTCCCTAGCGGGATTAGGTACGCAGTATTTT. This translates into CASSYNSLAGLGTQYF.

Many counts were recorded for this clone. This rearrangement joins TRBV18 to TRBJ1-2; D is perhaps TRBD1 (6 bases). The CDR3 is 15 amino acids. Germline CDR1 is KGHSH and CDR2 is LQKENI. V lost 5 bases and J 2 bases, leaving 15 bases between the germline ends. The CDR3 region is CASSVLGQKNYGYTF. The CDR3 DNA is TGTGCCAGCTCAGTTCTAGGACAGAAGAACTATGGCTACACCTTC.

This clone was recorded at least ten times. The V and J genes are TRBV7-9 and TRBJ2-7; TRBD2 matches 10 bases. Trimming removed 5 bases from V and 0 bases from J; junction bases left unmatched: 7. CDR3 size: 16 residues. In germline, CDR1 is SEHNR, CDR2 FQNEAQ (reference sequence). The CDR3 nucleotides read TGTGCCAGCAGCCTATACGCTAGCGGGAGCTCCTACGAGCAGTACTTC. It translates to CASSLYASGSSYEQYF.

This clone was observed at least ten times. The CDR3 here is CASSSTGDTQYF. CDR3 coding DNA: TGTGCCAGCAGCTCCACAGGAGATACGCAGTATTTT. V gene TRBV7-2 combines with J gene TRBJ2-3; D perhaps matches TRBD1 (5 bases). The ends were cut back, 4 bases at V and 5 bases at J, with 7 bases in the middle. The CDR3 has 12 residues. Germline V gene data show CDR1 as SGHTA and CDR2 as FQGNSA.

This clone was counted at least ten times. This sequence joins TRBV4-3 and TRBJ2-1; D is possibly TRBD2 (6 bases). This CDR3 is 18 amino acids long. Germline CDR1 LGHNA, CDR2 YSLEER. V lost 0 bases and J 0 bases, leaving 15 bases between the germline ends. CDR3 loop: CASSQERVEGSSYNEQFF. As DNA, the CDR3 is TGCGCCAGCAGCCAAGAAAGGGTGGAGGGGAGCTCCTACAATGAGCAGTTCTTC.